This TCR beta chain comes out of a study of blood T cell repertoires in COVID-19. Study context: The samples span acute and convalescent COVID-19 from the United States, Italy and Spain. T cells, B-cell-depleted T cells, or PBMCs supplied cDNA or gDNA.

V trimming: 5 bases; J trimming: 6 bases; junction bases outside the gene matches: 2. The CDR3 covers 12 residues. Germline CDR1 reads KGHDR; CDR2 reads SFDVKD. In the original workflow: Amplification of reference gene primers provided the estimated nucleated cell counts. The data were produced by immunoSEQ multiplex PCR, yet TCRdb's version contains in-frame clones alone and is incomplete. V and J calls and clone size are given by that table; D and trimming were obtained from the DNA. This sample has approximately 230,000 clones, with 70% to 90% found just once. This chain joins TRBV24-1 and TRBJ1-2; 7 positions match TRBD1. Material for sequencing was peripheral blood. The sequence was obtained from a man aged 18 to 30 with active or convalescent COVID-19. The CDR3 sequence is CATSAQGNGYTF. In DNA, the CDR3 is TGTGCCACCAGTGCACAGGGGAATGGCTACACCTTC.